The rows below give T cell receptor beta chains drawn from one sample of a study of blood T cells in healthy people across ages. TCRdb re-called the 5' RACE reads with MiXCR, one entry per CDR3 protein. The data show about 1.8 million distinct CDR3 sequences, roughly 50% seen once. Sequenced: blood. The source of these receptors is a woman aged 40 to 49 in good health. CDR3s leave out the opening cysteine and the closing phenylalanine or tryptophan.

j_call | v_call | cdr3_aa
TRBJ2-5 | TRBV20-1 | SARIGGSLETQY
TRBJ1-5 | TRBV7-2 | ASSLAAGSVEPQH
TRBJ1-5 | TRBV12-3/TRBV12-4 | ASSLVLDRGRPQH
TRBJ2-3 | TRBV24-1 | ATSDLRTSPDTQY
TRBJ1-2 | TRBV6-6 | ASSYGGPGSGYT
TRBJ2-3 | TRBV27 | ASSFLISDTQY
TRBJ2-5 | TRBV20-1 | SATGIIGETQY
TRBJ2-7 | TRBV6-2/TRBV6-3 | ASSRRAAGPTTYEQY
TRBJ1-2 | TRBV6-6 | ASSGTGGVGYT
TRBJ2-6 | TRBV5-1 | ASTHGGGNSGANVLT
TRBJ2-5 | TRBV6-2/TRBV6-3 | ASSYGTDLYNEQY
TRBJ2-5 | TRBV7-8 | ASSLGGWGLETQY
TRBJ1-2 | TRBV27 | ASSLRAGGSGYT
TRBJ2-4 | TRBV12-3/TRBV12-4 | ASSLTSGKNIQY
TRBJ2-1 | TRBV18 | ASSPNRVGGTRGEQF
TRBJ1-1 | TRBV4-3 | ASSQEWGTEAF
TRBJ2-3 | TRBV6-2/TRBV6-3 | ASSLGPFRDTQY
TRBJ2-5 | TRBV20-1 | SATTGGVETQY
TRBJ2-7 | TRBV27 | ASSQSGGMYEQY
TRBJ2-2 | TRBV12-3/TRBV12-4 | ASSLDGTTGELF
TRBJ2-7 | TRBV4-2 | ASSYQDRGSYEQY
TRBJ2-1 | TRBV27 | ASSLAQRGGSWNEQF
NA | TRBV7-2 | ASSLSRGEKETQY
TRBJ2-3 | TRBV20-1 | SARTEASTDTQY
TRBJ2-7 | TRBV7-2 | ASSLVPMDSWNEQY